The entry below describes one TCR beta chain. This sample stems from a study of CD8+CD57+ T cells in acquired aplastic anemia. Using genomic DNA as the template, TCR beta VDJ and CDR3 profiling was carried out. Each CDR3 protein gets one entry after TCRdb re-called the reads with MiXCR. Here the sample spans 270,000 or so distinct CDR3 sequences, 82% being singletons. Individuals selected for sequencing had exhibited CD8+CD57+ cell expansion on flow cytometry. Germline CDR1 and CDR2: SGHTA and FQGNSA. The germline V and J ends were trimmed by 8 bases and 14 bases, with 23 bases remaining between them. This CDR3 has 13 residues.

The receptor was derived from a human donor with aplastic anemia. Source material: sorted CD4+, CD8+, or CD8+CD57+ T cells (not recorded which) from PBMCs. The rearrangement uses TRBV7-2 and TRBJ2-3; the D gene is possibly TRBD2 (5 bases). CDR3 region: CASGVAGRHAPYF. The DNA for the CDR3 is TGTGCCAGCGGGGTCGCGGGCAGACACGCGCCGTATTTT.